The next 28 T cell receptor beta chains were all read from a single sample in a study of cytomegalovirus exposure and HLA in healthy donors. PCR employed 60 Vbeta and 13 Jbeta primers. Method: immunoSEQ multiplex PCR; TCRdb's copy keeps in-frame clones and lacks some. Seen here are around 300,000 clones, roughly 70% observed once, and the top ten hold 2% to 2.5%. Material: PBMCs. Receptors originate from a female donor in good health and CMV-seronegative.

CDR3 sequence reads: CASSGTTSYEQYF. In nucleotides, the CDR3 is TGTGCCAGCAGTGGGACTACCTCCTACGAGCAGTACTTC. The chain joins TRBV6-1 to TRBJ2-7; a weak D match, TRBD2 (6 bases). Trimming left V 4 bases short and J 0 bases short, with 7 bases between. CDR3 size: 13 residues. Germline-derived CDR1 and CDR2 are MNHNS and SASEGT.

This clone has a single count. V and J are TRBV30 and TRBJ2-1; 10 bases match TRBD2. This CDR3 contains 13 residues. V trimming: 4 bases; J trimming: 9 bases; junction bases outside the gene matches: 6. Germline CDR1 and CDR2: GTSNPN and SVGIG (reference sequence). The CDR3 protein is CAWTSGRRSEQFF. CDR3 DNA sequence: TGTGCCTGGACTAGCGGGAGAAGGTCTGAGCAGTTCTTC.

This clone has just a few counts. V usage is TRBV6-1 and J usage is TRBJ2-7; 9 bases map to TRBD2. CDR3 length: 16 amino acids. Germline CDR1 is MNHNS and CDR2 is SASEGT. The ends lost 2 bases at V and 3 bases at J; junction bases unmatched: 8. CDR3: CASSERVTSGDYEQYF. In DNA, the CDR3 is TGTGCCAGCAGTGAAAGGGTGACTAGCGGAGACTACGAGCAGTACTTC.

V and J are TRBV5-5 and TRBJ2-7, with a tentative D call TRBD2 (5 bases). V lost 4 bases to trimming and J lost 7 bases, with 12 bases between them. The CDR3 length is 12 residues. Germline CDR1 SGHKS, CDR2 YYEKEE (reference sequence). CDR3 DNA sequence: TGTGCCAGCAGCGAGAGGGTTTGGGAGCAGTACTTC. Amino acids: CASSERVWEQYF.

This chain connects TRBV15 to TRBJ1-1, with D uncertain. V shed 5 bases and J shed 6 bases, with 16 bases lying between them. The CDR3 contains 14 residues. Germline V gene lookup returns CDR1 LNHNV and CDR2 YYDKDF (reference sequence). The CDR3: CATSAQQITPEAFF. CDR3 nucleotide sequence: TGTGCCACCAGCGCCCAACAGATAACGCCTGAAGCTTTCTTT.

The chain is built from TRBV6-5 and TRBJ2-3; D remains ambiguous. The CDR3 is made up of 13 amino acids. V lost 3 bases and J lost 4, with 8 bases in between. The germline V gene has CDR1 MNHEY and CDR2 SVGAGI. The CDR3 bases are TGTGCCAGCAGTTATGCACTTGCAGATACGCAGTATTTT. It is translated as CASSYALADTQYF.

This chain's CDR3 is CASSPGQGNSAFF. The CDR3 DNA reads TGCGCCAGCAGCCCAGGACAGGGGAATAGTGCTTTCTTT. J is TRBJ1-1 and V is TRBV5-1; 9 bases match TRBD1. Germline V gives CDR1 SGHRS, CDR2 YFSETQ. V was clipped by 4 bases and J by 11 bases; unmatched bases: 9. This CDR3 spans 13 amino acids.

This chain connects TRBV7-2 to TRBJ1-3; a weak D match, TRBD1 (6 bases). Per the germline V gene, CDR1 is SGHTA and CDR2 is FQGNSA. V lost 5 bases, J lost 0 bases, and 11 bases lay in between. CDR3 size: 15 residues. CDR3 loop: CASSRQVYSGNTIYF. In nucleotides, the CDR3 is TGTGCCAGCAGCAGACAGGTCTACTCTGGAAACACCATATATTTT.

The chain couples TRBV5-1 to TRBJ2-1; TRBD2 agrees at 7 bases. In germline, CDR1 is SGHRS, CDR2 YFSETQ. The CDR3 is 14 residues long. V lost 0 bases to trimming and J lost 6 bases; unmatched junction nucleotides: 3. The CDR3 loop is CASSLAGTINEQFF. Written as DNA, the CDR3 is TGCGCCAGCAGCTTGGCAGGGACTATCAATGAGCAGTTCTTC. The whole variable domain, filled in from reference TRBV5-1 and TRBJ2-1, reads KAGVTQTPRYLIKTRGQQVTLSCSPISGHRSVSWYQQTPGQGLQFLFEYFSETQRNKGNFPGRFSGRQFSNSRSEMNVSTLELGDSALYLCASSLAGTINEQFFGPGTRLTVL.

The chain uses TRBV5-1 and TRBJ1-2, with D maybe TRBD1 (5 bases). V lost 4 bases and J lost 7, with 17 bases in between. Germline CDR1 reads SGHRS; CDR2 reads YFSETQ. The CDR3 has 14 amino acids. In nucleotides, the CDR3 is TGCGCCAGCAGCCAGGTGGCAGGGAAGGGTGGCTACACCTTC. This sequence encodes CASSQVAGKGGYTF.

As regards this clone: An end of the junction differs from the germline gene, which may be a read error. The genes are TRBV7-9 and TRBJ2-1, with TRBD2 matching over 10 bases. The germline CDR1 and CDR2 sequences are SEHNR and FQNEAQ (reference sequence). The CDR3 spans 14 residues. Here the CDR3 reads CSSSFGTSERRKFF. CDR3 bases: TGTTCCAGCAGCTTCGGGACTAGCGAGAGGAGGAAGTTCTTC.

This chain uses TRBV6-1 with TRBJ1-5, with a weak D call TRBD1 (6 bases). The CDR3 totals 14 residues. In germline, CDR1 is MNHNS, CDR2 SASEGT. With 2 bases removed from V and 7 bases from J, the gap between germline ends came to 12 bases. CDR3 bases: TGTGCCAGCAGTGAACAGGGGTACCGGCAGCCCCAGCATTTT. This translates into CASSEQGYRQPQHF.

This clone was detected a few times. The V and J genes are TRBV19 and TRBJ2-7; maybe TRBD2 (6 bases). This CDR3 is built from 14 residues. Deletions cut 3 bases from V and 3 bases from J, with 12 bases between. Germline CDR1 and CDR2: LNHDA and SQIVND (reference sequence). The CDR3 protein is CASSMGLENYEQYF. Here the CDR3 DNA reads TGTGCCAGTAGTATGGGACTTGAAAACTACGAGCAGTACTTC.

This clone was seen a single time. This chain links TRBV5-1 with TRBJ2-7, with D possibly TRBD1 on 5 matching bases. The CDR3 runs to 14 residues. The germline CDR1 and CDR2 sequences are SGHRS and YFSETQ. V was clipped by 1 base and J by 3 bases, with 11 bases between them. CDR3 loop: CASSLLTGHYEQYF. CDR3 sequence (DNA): TGCGCCAGCAGCTTGCTTACAGGACACTACGAGCAGTACTTC.

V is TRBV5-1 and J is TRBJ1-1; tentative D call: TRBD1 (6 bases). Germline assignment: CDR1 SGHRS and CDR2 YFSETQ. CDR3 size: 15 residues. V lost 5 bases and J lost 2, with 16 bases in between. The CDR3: CASRPSGTPNTEAFF. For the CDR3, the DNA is TGCGCCAGCAGGCCCTCCGGGACACCAAACACTGAAGCTTTCTTT.

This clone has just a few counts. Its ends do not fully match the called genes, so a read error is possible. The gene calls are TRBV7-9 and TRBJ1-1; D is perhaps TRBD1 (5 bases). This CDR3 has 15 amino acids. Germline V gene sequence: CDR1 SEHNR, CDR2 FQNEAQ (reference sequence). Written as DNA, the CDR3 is TGTTCCAGCAGCTTAGTTCTCAGGGTGAACACTGAAGCTTTCTTT. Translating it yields CSSSLVLRVNTEAFF.

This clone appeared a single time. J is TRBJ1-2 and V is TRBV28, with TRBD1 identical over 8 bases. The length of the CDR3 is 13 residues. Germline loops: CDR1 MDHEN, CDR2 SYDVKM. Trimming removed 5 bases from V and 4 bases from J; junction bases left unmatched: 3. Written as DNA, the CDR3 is TGTGCCAGCAGTCGGACAGGGATCTATGGCTACACCTTC. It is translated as CASSRTGIYGYTF.

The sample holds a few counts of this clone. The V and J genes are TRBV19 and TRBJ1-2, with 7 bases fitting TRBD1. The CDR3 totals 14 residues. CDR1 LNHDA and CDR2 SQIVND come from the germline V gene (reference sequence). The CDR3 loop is CACSGTDENYGYTF. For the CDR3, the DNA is TGTGCTTGTTCTGGGACAGACGAAAACTATGGCTACACCTTC.

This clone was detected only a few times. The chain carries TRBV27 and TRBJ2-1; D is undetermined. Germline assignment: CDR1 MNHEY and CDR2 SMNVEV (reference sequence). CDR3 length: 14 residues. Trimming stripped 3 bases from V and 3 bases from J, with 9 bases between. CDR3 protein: CASSFIANYNEQFF. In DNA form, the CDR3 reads TGTGCCAGCAGTTTCATTGCGAACTACAATGAGCAGTTCTTC.

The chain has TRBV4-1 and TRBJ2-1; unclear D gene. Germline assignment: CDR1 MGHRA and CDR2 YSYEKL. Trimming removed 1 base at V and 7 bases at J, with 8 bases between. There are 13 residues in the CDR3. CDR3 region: CASSQVGANEQFF. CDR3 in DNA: TGCGCCAGCAGCCAAGTAGGAGCAAATGAGCAGTTCTTC.

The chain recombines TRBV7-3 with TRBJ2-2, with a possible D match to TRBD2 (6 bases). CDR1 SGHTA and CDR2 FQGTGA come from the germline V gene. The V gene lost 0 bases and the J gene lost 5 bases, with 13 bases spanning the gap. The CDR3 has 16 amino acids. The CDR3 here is CASSLTASGVTGELFF. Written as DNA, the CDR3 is TGTGCCAGCAGCTTAACCGCTTCGGGGGTGACCGGGGAGCTGTTTTTT.

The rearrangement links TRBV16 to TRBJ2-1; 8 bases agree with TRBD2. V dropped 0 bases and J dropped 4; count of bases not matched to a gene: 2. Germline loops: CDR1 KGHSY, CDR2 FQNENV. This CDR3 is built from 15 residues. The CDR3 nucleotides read TGTGCCAGCAGCCAATCTAGCGGGGCGTACAATGAGCAGTTCTTC. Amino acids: CASSQSSGAYNEQFF.

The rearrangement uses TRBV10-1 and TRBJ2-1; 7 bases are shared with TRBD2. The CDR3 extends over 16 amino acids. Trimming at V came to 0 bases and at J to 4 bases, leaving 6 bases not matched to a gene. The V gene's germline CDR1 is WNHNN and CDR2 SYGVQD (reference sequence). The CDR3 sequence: CASSESIGGGYNEQFF. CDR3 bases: TGCGCCAGCAGTGAGTCGATTGGCGGGGGATACAATGAGCAGTTCTTC.

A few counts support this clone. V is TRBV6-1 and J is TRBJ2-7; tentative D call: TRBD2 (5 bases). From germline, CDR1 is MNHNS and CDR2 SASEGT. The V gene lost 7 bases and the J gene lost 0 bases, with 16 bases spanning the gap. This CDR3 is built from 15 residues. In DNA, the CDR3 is TGTGCCAGCACCGGCGGACTGCCTAGCTCCTACGAGCAGTACTTC. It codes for CASTGGLPSSYEQYF.

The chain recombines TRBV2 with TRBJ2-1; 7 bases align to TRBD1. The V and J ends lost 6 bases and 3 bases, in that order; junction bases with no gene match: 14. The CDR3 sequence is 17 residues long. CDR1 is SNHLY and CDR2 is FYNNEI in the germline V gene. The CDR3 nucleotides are TGTGCCAGCAGACCCGGGGACAGAATCTTTGACTACAATGAGCAGTTCTTC. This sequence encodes CASRPGDRIFDYNEQFF.

The CDR3 nucleotides are TGTGCCAGCAGTGCATCTAGCGGGAGTACCTACGAGCAGTACTTC. Amino acids: CASSASSGSTYEQYF. V usage is TRBV6-1 and J usage is TRBJ2-7, with 10 bases identical to TRBD2. Germline V lookup: CDR1 MNHNS, CDR2 SASEGT. CDR3 length: 15 residues. V trimming: 4 bases; J trimming: 2 bases; junction bases outside the gene matches: 5.

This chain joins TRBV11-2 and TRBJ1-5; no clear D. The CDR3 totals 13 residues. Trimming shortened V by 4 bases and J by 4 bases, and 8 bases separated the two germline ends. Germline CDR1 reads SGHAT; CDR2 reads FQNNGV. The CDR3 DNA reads TGTGCCAGCAGCTCAGCGCTAAATCAGCCCCAGCATTTT. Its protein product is CASSSALNQPQHF.

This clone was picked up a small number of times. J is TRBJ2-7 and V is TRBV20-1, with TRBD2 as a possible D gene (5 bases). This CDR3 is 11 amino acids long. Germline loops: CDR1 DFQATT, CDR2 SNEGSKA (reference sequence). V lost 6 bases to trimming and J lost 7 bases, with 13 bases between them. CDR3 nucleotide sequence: TGCAGTGCCCGGGAAGGAAGGGAGCAGTACTTC. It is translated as CSAREGREQYF.